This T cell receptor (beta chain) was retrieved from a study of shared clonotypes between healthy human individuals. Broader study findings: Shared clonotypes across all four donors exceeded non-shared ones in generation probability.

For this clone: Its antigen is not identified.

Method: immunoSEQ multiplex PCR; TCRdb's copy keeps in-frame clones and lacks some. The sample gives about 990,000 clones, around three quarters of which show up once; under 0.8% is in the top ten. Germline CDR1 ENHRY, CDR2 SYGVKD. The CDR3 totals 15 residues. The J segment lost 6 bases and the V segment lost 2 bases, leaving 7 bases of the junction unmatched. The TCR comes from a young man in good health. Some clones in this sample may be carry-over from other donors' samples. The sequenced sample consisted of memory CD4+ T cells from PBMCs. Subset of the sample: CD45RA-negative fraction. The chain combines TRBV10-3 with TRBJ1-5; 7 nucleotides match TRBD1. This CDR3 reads CAISELAGQTQPQHF. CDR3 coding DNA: TGTGCCATCAGTGAGCTGGCGGGACAGACTCAGCCCCAGCATTTT.